Listed below are T cell receptor beta chains from one sample, sequenced in a study of CD8+ T cells in alopecia areata. Sequencing was performed with immunoSEQ multiplex PCR; in TCRdb, only in-frame clones are kept and a portion is missing. The table has roughly 150,000 clones, over 70% seen once. The sequences come from CD8+ T cells sorted from blood, collected at week 0. These receptors originate from a human donor with alopecia areata. CDR3s include the opening cysteine and the closing phenylalanine or tryptophan. Each record gives: J gene, CDR3 length, clone size, D gene, V gene, CDR3 DNA, CDR3 protein. D genes are given only for firm matches. A row's size may be missing; if present it is once, few, many or a size class.

j_call: TRBJ2-7
cdr3_length: 13
clone_size: NA
d_call: TRBD1
v_call: TRBV29-1
cdr3_nt: TGCAGCGTTGCACTCAGGGGGTCCTACGAGCAGTACTTC
cdr3_aa: CSVALRGSYEQYF

j_call: TRBJ1-2
cdr3_length: 15
clone_size: NA
d_call: TRBD1
v_call: TRBV9
cdr3_nt: TGTGCCAGCAGCTCCGCTCCCGGGACAGGGTATGGCTACACCTTC
cdr3_aa: CASSSAPGTGYGYTF

j_call: TRBJ1-2
cdr3_length: 17
clone_size: NA
d_call: TRBD1
v_call: TRBV19
cdr3_nt: TGTGCCAGTAGAGAACTCATCCGGGACAGGGTTGGAGATGGCTACACCTTC
cdr3_aa: CASRELIRDRVGDGYTF

j_call: TRBJ2-2
cdr3_length: 16
clone_size: NA
d_call: TRBD1
v_call: TRBV14
cdr3_nt: TGTGCCAGCAGCCCCTTGACAGGGTTGCGCACCGGGGAGCTGTTTTTT
cdr3_aa: CASSPLTGLRTGELFF

j_call: TRBJ2-7
cdr3_length: 15
clone_size: NA
d_call: NA
v_call: TRBV10-2
cdr3_nt: TGCGCCAGCAGTGAAGGACCGTTAAGCTCCTACGAGCAGTACTTC
cdr3_aa: CASSEGPLSSYEQYF

j_call: TRBJ2-1
cdr3_length: 14
clone_size: NA
d_call: TRBD1
v_call: TRBV29-1
cdr3_nt: TGCAGCGTTTGGACCGGGACAGGGGTTGATGAGCAGTTCTTC
cdr3_aa: CSVWTGTGVDEQFF

j_call: TRBJ2-1
cdr3_length: 12
clone_size: NA
d_call: NA
v_call: TRBV27
cdr3_nt: TGTGCCAGCAGTTTGCGGGGCAATGAGCAGTTCTTC
cdr3_aa: CASSLRGNEQFF

j_call: TRBJ2-7
cdr3_length: 17
clone_size: NA
d_call: TRBD2
v_call: TRBV7-9
cdr3_nt: TGTGCCAGCAGCTCAACCCTAGCGGGAGGGCCTAACTACGAGCAGTACTTC
cdr3_aa: CASSSTLAGGPNYEQYF

j_call: TRBJ2-7
cdr3_length: 16
clone_size: NA
d_call: NA
v_call: TRBV4-1
cdr3_nt: TGCGCCAGCAGCCCGGGGCAGGGGCCTTCCGACTACGAGCAGTACTTC
cdr3_aa: CASSPGQGPSDYEQYF

j_call: TRBJ2-2
cdr3_length: 17
clone_size: NA
d_call: NA
v_call: TRBV5-4
cdr3_nt: TGTGCCAGCAGCGCAACAGGGGGAGGGCCTTACACCGGGGAGCTGTTTTTT
cdr3_aa: CASSATGGGPYTGELFF

j_call: TRBJ2-7
cdr3_length: 14
clone_size: NA
d_call: TRBD2
v_call: TRBV27
cdr3_nt: TGTGCCAGCCGGACTAGCGGGAGGGCCTACGAGCAGTACTTC
cdr3_aa: CASRTSGRAYEQYF

j_call: TRBJ2-1
cdr3_length: 18
clone_size: NA
d_call: TRBD2
v_call: TRBV7-2
cdr3_nt: TGTGCCAGCAGCTTAGAAATGGTCGGCGGGGGAAGTGAGAATGAGCAGTTCTTC
cdr3_aa: CASSLEMVGGGSENEQFF

j_call: TRBJ2-1
cdr3_length: 12
clone_size: NA
d_call: TRBD1
v_call: TRBV9
cdr3_nt: TGTGCCAGCAGCGGGGACAGTCGGGGAAAGTTCTTC
cdr3_aa: CASSGDSRGKFF

j_call: TRBJ2-7
cdr3_length: 15
clone_size: NA
d_call: TRBD1
v_call: TRBV2
cdr3_nt: TGTGCCAGTGTTCCGGGACAGGGGGCCTCCTACGAGCAGTACTTC
cdr3_aa: CASVPGQGASYEQYF

j_call: TRBJ2-3
cdr3_length: 13
clone_size: once
d_call: TRBD2
v_call: TRBV29-1
cdr3_nt: TGCAGCCTAATCAGCGGGGGGGACGATACGCAGTATTTT
cdr3_aa: CSLISGGDDTQYF

j_call: TRBJ1-2
cdr3_length: 10
clone_size: NA
d_call: NA
v_call: TRBV29-1
cdr3_nt: TGCAGCGACGGACACTATGGCTACACCTTC
cdr3_aa: CSDGHYGYTF